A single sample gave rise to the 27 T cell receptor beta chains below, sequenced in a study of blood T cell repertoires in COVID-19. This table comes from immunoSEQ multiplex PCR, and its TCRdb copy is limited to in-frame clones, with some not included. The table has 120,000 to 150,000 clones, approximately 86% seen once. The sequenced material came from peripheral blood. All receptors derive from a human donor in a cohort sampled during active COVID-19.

CDR3 sequence: CASSQEGASVFTGELFF. The CDR3 bases are TGTGCCAGCAGCCAAGAAGGGGCTAGCGTGTTTACCGGGGAGCTGTTTTTT. V and J are TRBV3-1 (or the pseudogene TRBV3-2) and TRBJ2-2; a weak D match, TRBD2 (6 bases). Trimming cost V 0 bases and J 5 bases, with 16 bases left between them. This CDR3 comprises 17 residues. Germline CDR1 and CDR2: LGHDT and YNNKEL (reference sequence).

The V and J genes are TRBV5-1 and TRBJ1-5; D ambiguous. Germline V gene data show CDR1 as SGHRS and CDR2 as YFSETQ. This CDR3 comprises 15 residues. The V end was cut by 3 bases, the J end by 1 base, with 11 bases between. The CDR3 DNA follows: TGCGCCAGCAGCTCAGAGGGTAGGAGCAATCAGCCCCAGCATTTT. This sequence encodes CASSSEGRSNQPQHF.

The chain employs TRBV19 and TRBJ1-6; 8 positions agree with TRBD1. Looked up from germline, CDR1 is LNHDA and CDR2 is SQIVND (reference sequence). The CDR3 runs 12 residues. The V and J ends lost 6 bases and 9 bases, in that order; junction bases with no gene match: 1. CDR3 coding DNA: TGTGCCAGTAGGGACAGGGTTTCACCCCTCCACTTT. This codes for CASRDRVSPLHF.

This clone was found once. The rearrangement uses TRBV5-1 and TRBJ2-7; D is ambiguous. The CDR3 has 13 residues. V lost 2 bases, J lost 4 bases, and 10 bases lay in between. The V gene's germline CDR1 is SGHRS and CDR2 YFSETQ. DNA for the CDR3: TGCGCCAGCAGCTTATTTGAGGTTTACGAGCAGTACTTC. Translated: CASSLFEVYEQYF.

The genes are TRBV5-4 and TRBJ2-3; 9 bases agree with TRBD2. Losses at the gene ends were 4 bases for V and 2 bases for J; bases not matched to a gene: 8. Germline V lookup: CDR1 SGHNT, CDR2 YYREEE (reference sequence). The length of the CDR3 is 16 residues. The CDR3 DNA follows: TGTGCCAGCAGCCTATTGGGGGGACTAGCCACAGATACGCAGTATTTT. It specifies CASSLLGGLATDTQYF.

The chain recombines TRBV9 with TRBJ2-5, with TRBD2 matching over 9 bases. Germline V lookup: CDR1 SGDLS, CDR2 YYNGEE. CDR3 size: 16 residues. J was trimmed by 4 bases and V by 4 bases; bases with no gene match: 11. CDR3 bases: TGTGCCAGCAGCTCATATGGGCTACTAGCGGGAGAGACCCAGTACTTC. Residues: CASSSYGLLAGETQYF.

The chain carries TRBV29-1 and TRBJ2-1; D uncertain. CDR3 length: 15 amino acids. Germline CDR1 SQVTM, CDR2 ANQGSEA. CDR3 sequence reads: CSVFGAVRSYNEQFF. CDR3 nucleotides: TGCAGTGTCTTTGGCGCGGTTAGAAGCTACAATGAGCAGTTCTTC.

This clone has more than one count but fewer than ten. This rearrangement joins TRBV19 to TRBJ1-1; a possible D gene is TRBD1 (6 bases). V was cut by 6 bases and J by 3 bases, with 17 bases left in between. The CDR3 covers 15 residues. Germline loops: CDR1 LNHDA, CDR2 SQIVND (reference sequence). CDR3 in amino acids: CASRPRGGAHTEAFF. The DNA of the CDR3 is TGTGCCAGTAGGCCTCGAGGGGGGGCGCACACTGAAGCTTTCTTT. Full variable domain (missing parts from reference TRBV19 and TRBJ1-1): DGGITQSPKYLFRKEGQNVTLSCEQNLNHDAMYWYRQDPGQGLRLIYYSQIVNDFQKGDIAEGYSVSREKKESFPLTVTSAQKNPTAFYLCASRPRGGAHTEAFFGQGTRLTVV.

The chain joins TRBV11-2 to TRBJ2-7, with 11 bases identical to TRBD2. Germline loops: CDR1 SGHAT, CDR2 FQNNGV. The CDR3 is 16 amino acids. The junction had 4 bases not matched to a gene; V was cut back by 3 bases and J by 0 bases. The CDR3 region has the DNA TGTGCCAGCAGCTTCCCCACTAGCGGGGGCTCCTACGAGCAGTACTTC. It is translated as CASSFPTSGGSYEQYF. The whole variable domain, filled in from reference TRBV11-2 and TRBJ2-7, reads EAGVAQSPRYKIIEKRQSVAFWCNPISGHATLYWYQQILGQGPKLLIQFQNNGVVDDSQLPKDRFSAERLKGVDSTLKIQPAKLEDSAVYLCASSFPTSGGSYEQYFGPGTRLTVT.

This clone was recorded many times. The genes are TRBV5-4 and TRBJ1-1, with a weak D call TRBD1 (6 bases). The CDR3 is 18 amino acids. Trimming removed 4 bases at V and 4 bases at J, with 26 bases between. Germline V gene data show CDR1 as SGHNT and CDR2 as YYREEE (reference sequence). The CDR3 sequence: CASSPGSQPPTGSTEAFF. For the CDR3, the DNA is TGTGCCAGCAGCCCAGGGTCACAACCCCCTACAGGGAGCACTGAAGCTTTCTTT.

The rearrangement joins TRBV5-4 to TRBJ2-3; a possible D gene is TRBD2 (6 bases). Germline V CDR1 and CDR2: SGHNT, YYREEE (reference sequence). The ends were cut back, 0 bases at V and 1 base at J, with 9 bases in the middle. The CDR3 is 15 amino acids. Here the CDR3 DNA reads TGTGCCAGCAGCTTGGTGGGGGGAGGCACAGATACGCAGTATTTT. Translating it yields CASSLVGGGTDTQYF.

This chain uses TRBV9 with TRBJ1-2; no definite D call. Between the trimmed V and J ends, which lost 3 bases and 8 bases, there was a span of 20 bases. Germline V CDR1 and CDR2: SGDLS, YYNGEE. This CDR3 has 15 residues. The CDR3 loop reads CASSETFWPRGGYTF. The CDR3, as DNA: TGTGCCAGCAGCGAGACCTTTTGGCCCCGCGGGGGCTACACCTTC. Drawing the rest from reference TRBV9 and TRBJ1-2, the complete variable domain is DSGVTQTPKHLITATGQRVTLRCSPRSGDLSVYWYQQSLDQGLQFLIQYYNGEERAKGNILERFSAQQFPDLHSELNLSSLELGDSALYFCASSETFWPRGGYTFGSGTRLTVV.

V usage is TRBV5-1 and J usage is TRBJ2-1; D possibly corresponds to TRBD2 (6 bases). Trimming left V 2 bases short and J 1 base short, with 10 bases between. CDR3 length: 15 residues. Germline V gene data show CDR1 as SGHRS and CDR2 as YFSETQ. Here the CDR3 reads CASSFRGRSYNEQFF. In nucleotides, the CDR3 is TGCGCCAGCAGCTTTCGAGGGAGGTCCTACAATGAGCAGTTCTTC.

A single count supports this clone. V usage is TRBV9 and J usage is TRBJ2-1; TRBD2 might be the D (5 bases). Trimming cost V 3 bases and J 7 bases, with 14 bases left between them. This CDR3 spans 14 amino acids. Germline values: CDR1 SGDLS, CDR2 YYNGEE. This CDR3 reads CASSAGIKENEQFF. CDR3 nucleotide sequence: TGTGCCAGCAGCGCCGGGATTAAGGAAAATGAGCAGTTCTTC.

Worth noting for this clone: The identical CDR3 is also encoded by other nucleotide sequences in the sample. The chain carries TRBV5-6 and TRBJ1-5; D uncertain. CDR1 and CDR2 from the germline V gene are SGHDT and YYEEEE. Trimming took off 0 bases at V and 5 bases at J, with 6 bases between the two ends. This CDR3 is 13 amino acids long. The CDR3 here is CASSLGGDQPQHF. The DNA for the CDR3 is TGTGCCAGCAGCTTGGGGGGAGATCAGCCCCAGCATTTT.

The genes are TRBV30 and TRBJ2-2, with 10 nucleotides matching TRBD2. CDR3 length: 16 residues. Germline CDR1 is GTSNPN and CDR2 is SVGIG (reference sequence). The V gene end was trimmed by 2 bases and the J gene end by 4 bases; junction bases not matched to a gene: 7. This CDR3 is CAWSPSGRAGTGELFF. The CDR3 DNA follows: TGTGCCTGGAGTCCAAGCGGGAGGGCGGGCACCGGGGAGCTGTTTTTT.

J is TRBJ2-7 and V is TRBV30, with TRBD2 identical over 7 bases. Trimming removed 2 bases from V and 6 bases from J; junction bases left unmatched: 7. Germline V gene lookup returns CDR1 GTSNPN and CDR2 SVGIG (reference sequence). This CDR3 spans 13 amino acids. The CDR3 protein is CAWSIIGGGEQYF. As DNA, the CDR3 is TGTGCCTGGAGTATAATTGGGGGGGGCGAGCAGTACTTC.

The CDR3: CASSSSAAGGRDTQYF. The CDR3 DNA is TGTGCCAGCAGTTCCTCGGCAGCGGGAGGGAGGGATACGCAGTATTTT. The genes are TRBV28 and TRBJ2-3; 10 nucleotides agree with TRBD2. In germline, CDR1 is MDHEN, CDR2 SYDVKM. V lost 4 bases, J lost 6 bases, and 10 bases stayed unmatched. The CDR3 has 16 residues. The variable domain in full, completed from reference TRBV28 and TRBJ2-3, reads DVKVTQSSRYLVKRTGEKVFLECVQDMDHENMFWYRQDPGLGLRLIYFSYDVKMKEKGDIPEGYSVSREKKERFSLILESASTNQTSMYLCASSSSAAGGRDTQYFGPGTRLTVL.

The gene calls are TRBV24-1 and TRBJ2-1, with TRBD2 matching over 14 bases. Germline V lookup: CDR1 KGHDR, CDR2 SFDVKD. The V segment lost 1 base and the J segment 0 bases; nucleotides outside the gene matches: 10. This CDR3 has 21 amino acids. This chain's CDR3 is CATSDFTGTSGRESSYNEQFF. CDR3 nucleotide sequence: TGTGCCACCAGTGATTTTACTGGGACTAGCGGGAGAGAGAGCTCCTACAATGAGCAGTTCTTC.

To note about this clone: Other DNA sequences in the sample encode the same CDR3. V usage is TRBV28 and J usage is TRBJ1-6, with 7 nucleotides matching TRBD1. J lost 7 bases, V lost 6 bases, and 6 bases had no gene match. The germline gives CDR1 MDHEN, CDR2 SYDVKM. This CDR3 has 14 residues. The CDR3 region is CASSPGQLNSPLHF. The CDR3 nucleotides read TGTGCCAGCAGCCCGGGACAGTTAAATTCACCCCTCCACTTT.

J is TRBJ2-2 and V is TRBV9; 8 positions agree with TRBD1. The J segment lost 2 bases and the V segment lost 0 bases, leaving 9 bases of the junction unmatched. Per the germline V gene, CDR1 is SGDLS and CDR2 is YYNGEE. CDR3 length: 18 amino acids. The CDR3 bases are TGTGCCAGCAGCGTAGAAAGGGCAGGGGGCGGAAACACCGGGGAGCTGTTTTTT. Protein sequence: CASSVERAGGGNTGELFF.

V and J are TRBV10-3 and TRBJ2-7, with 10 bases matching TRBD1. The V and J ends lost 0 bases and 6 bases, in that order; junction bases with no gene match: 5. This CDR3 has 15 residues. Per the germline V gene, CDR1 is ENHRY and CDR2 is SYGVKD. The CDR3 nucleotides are TGTGCCATCAGTGAGTCGGGACAGGGGAAGGCCGAGCAGTACTTC. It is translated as CAISESGQGKAEQYF.

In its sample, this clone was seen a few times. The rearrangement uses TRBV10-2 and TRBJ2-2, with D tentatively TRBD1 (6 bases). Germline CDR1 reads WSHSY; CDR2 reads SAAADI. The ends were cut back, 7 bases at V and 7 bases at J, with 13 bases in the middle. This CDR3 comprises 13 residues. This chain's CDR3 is CASTWTASGELFF. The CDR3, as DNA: TGCGCCAGCACCTGGACAGCCAGCGGGGAGCTGTTTTTT.

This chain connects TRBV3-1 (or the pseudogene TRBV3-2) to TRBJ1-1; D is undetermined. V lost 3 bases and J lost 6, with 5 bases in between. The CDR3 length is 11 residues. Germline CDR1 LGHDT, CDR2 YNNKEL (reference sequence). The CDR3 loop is CASSQAAEAFF. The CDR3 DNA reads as TGTGCCAGCAGCCAGGCAGCTGAAGCTTTCTTT.

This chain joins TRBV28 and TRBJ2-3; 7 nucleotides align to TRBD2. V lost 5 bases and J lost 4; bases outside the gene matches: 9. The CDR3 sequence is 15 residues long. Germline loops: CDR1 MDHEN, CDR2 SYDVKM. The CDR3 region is CASSTSAMGSDTQYF. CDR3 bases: TGTGCCAGCAGTACTAGCGCCATGGGGTCAGATACGCAGTATTTT.

As DNA, the CDR3 is TGTGCCAGCAGCACTAGCGGGATTGTTGGTGAGCAGTTCTTC. Encoded protein: CASSTSGIVGEQFF. The chain carries TRBV5-4 and TRBJ2-1, with 10 bases lining up with TRBD2. Trimming removed 4 bases from V and 9 bases from J; junction bases left unmatched: 7. The CDR3 runs 14 residues. CDR1 SGHNT and CDR2 YYREEE come from the germline V gene (reference sequence).

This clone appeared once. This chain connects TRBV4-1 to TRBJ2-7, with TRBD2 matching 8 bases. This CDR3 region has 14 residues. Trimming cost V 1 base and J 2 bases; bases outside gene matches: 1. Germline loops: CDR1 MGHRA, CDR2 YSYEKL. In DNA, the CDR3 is TGCGCCAGCAGCCAAGGGCGGGGGGCCTACGAGCAGTACTTC. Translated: CASSQGRGAYEQYF.